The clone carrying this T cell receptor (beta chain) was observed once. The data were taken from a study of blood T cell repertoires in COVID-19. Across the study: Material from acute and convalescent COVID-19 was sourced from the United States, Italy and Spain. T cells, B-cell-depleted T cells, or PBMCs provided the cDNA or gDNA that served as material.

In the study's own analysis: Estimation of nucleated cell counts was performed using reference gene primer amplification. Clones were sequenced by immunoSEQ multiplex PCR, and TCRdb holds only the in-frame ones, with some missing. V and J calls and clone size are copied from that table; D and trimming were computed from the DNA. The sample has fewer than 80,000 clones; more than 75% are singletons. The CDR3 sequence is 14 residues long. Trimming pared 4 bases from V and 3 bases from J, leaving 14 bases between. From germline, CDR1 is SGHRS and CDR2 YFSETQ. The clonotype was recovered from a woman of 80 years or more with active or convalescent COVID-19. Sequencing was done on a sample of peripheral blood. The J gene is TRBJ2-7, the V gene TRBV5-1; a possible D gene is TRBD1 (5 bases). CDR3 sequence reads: CASSGEAGNYEQYF. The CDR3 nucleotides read TGCGCCAGCAGCGGGGAAGCAGGGAACTACGAGCAGTACTTC.